This is a list of T cell receptor beta chains from one sample in a study of T-cell reconstitution after alpha-beta-depleted transplantation in children. From the PCR reads, TCRdb called clonotypes with MiXCR, one entry per CDR3 protein. The table includes 800,000 to 1,000,000 distinct CDR3 sequences, 25% to 35% detected once. Source: PBMCs, mostly from graft donor cells, taken 360 days after TCRalphabeta/CD19-depleted stem cell transplant. The receptor set was obtained from a boy in the first two years of life who had a stem cell transplant for SCID, so the T cells may come from the graft donor. The CDR3 runs from the conserved cysteine through the conserved F or W. A D gene is named only where the DNA matches it firmly. Rows may omit the clone size; those that give it use once, few, many or a size class.

clone_size j_call d_call v_call cdr3_aa cdr3_nt
few TRBJ2-7 TRBD2 TRBV20-1 CSARGTSLYEQYF TGCAGTGCTAGAGGGACTAGCCTCTACGAGCAGTACTTC
few TRBJ2-5 TRBD2 TRBV24-1 CATSDTGGQETQYF TGTGCCACCAGTGATACGGGGGGGCAAGAGACCCAGTACTTC
- TRBJ1-5 - TRBV27 CASSLKWVAQPQHF TGTGCCAGCAGTCTAAAGTGGGTTGCGCAGCCCCAGCATTTT
few TRBJ2-1 TRBD2 TRBV10-3 CAISESILAGGPYNEQFF TGTGCCATCAGTGAGTCGATATTGGCGGGGGGGCCTTACAATGAGCAGTTCTTC
few TRBJ2-5 - TRBV10-3 CAISDYVGGPKETQYF TGTGCCATCAGTGATTACGTGGGGGGGCCCAAAGAGACCCAGTACTTC
- TRBJ2-3 - TRBV12-3/TRBV12-4 CASSPTGLLSRTQYF TGTGCCAGCAGTCCGACGGGCCTCTTGTCCCGTACGCAGTATTTT
- TRBJ1-2 - TRBV5-1 CASSLVNPVTNYGYTF TGCGCCAGCAGCTTGGTCAACCCAGTGACTAACTATGGCTACACCTTC
- TRBJ2-2 - TRBV7-2 CATRGTPYTGELFF TGTGCCACCCGGGGGACACCTTACACCGGGGAGCTGTTTTTT
- TRBJ1-2 - TRBV28 CASRRLPYGYTF TGTGCCAGCAGGAGATTGCCTTATGGCTACACCTTC
few TRBJ2-4 - TRBV6-2/TRBV6-3 CASSPRRAGAKNIQYF TGTGCCAGCAGCCCCCGAAGGGCCGGGGCCAAAAACATTCAGTACTTC
few TRBJ2-7 TRBD1 TRBV20-1 CSARGGTGGYEQYF TGCAGTGCTAGAGGGGGGACAGGGGGCTACGAGCAGTACTTC
few TRBJ2-5 TRBD2 TRBV5-5 CASSQAGVETQYF TGTGCCAGCTCCCAAGCGGGGGTAGAGACCCAGTACTTC
- TRBJ1-1 TRBD1 TRBV5-6 CASKPGQGNTEAFF TGTGCCAGCAAACCGGGACAGGGGAACACTGAAGCTTTCTTT
- TRBJ2-3 TRBD2 TRBV27 CASSLMLAGGPEDTQYF TGTGCCAGCAGTCTGATGCTAGCGGGGGGGCCGGAGGATACGCAGTATTTT
few TRBJ1-5 - TRBV7-2 CASSLGPQPHQPQHF TGTGCCAGCAGCTTAGGACCCCAGCCCCATCAGCCCCAGCATTTT
few TRBJ2-1 TRBD2 TRBV7-9 CASSSGLAYHNEQFF TGTGCCAGCAGCTCGGGACTAGCGTACCACAATGAGCAGTTCTTC
- TRBJ2-3 - TRBV5-1 CASSFDRSARKDTQYF TGCGCCAGCAGCTTCGACAGGAGTGCGCGTAAGGATACGCAGTATTTT
- TRBJ2-7 - TRBV4-1 CASSQDRHYEQYF TGCGCCAGCAGCCAAGACAGACACTACGAGCAGTACTTC
- TRBJ1-5 - TRBV4-3 CASSQDWRGSLRPQHF TGCGCCAGCAGCCAAGATTGGAGAGGTTCCCTTCGGCCCCAGCATTTT
- TRBJ2-1 TRBD2 TRBV18 CASSPAAGGIREQFF TGTGCCAGCTCACCCGCAGCGGGGGGGATACGTGAGCAGTTCTTC
- TRBJ2-3 TRBD1 TRBV10-3 CASGATGGSVDTQYF TGTGCCTCAGGGGCTACAGGGGGCTCAGTGGATACGCAGTATTTT
few TRBJ2-4 - TRBV3-1 CASSHNPGNQIIQYF TGTGCCAGCAGCCACAACCCCGGGAACCAAATCATTCAGTACTTC
few TRBJ1-4 - TRBV7-9 CASSPTSTTNEKLFF TGTGCCAGCAGCCCTACCTCGACAACTAATGAAAAACTGTTTTTT
- TRBJ1-1 - TRBV7-9 CASSFSSTEAFF TGTGCCAGCAGCTTTAGTTCGACTGAAGCTTTCTTT
once TRBJ1-3 - TRBV11-1 CASSSGAGSGNTIYF TGTGCCAGCAGCAGCGGCGCCGGCTCTGGAAACACCATATATTTT
- TRBJ1-5 TRBD1 TRBV28 CASSLGLGQLSNQPQHF TGTGCCAGCAGCCTGGGGTTGGGACAGCTAAGCAATCAGCCCCAGCATTTT
- TRBJ1-2 - TRBV6-2/TRBV6-3 CASSRDGPYGYTF TGTGCCAGCAGTCGGGACGGGCCTTATGGCTACACCTTC
- TRBJ1-1 - TRBV20-1 CSAGHLVNTEAFF TGCAGTGCTGGGCACCTGGTGAACACTGAAGCTTTCTTT
- TRBJ2-3 - TRBV28 CASSREPATDTQYF TGTGCCAGCAGTAGAGAGCCAGCCACAGATACGCAGTATTTT
few TRBJ1-2 - TRBV15 CATSRDGTTSGYTF TGTGCCACCAGCAGAGATGGGACAACGAGTGGCTACACCTTC
- TRBJ2-3 - TRBV2 CASVRTNTDTQYF TGTGCCAGCGTCCGGACTAACACAGATACGCAGTATTTT
few TRBJ2-4 TRBD2 TRBV20-1 CSARGESGGAYIQYF TGCAGTGCTAGAGGGGAAAGCGGGGGGGCTTACATTCAGTACTTC
few TRBJ1-1 - TRBV6-5 CASSYNTLGRNTEAFF TGTGCCAGCAGTTATAACACTCTCGGGAGGAACACTGAAGCTTTCTTT
once TRBJ1-1 TRBD1 TRBV10-3 CAISAGTAHVAGAFF TGTGCCATCAGCGCCGGGACAGCCCATGTGGCGGGAGCTTTCTTT
many TRBJ2-7 TRBD1 TRBV6-5 CASSYRDRGYEQYF TGTGCCAGCAGCTACCGGGACAGAGGCTACGAGCAGTACTTC
- TRBJ2-1 - TRBV6-2/TRBV6-3 CASSSLVVQFF TGTGCCAGCAGTTCGCTAGTGGTCCAGTTCTTC
- TRBJ1-5 - TRBV23-1 CASSHRRNQPQHF TGCGCCAGCAGTCACCGGAGGAATCAGCCCCAGCATTTT
few TRBJ2-3 TRBD2 TRBV5-1 CASSLPPLAGVGDTQYF TGCGCCAGCAGCCTGCCCCCTTTAGCGGGGGTGGGGGATACGCAGTATTTT
few TRBJ2-3 - TRBV9 CASSTDRTQYF TGTGCCAGCAGTACAGATCGCACGCAGTATTTT
few TRBJ2-1 - TRBV12-3/TRBV12-4 CASSFQTPDNEQFF TGTGCCAGCAGTTTCCAAACACCGGACAATGAGCAGTTCTTC
- TRBJ2-7 TRBD1 TRBV6-5 CASSYSGTGVGEQYF TGTGCCAGCAGTTACTCTGGGACAGGGGTCGGCGAGCAGTACTTC
- TRBJ1-4 - TRBV7-6 CASSLVVGEKLFF TGTGCCAGCAGCTTAGTAGTGGGAGAAAAACTGTTTTTT
- TRBJ1-1 - TRBV7-9 CAGVEGRTEAFF TGTGCCGGCGTCGAGGGGCGGACTGAAGCTTTCTTT
- TRBJ2-2 - TRBV10-3 CAILGRGTGELFF TGTGCCATCCTTGGGCGGGGCACCGGGGAGCTGTTTTTT
few TRBJ2-1 - TRBV9 CASSVEGGGSYNEQFF TGTGCCAGCAGCGTAGAGGGCGGCGGCTCCTACAATGAGCAGTTCTTC
- TRBJ2-5 - TRBV29-1 CSVTTGGGQETQYF TGCAGCGTCACGACAGGAGGGGGACAAGAGACCCAGTACTTC
- TRBJ2-7 TRBD1 TRBV2 CASSRDSYYEQYF TGTGCCAGCAGTCGGGACAGTTACTACGAGCAGTACTTC
- TRBJ2-7 TRBD2 TRBV28 CASSPSGGLPYEQYF TGTGCCAGCAGTCCTAGCGGGGGGCTTCCCTACGAGCAGTACTTC
few TRBJ1-2 - TRBV4-2 CASSPKLSEYGYTF TGTGCCAGCAGCCCAAAGCTCAGTGAATATGGCTACACCTTC
- TRBJ2-7 - TRBV10-2 CASSDWGARWSYEQYF TGCGCCAGCAGTGACTGGGGGGCGAGGTGGTCCTACGAGCAGTACTTC
- TRBJ1-1 TRBD1 TRBV29-1 CSVDLYGGGKTEAFF TGCAGCGTTGACCTTTATGGAGGGGGCAAGACTGAAGCTTTCTTT
many TRBJ2-3 TRBD2 TRBV10-3 CAVQRGAGDTQYF TGTGCCGTCCAGCGGGGCGCCGGGGATACGCAGTATTTT
- TRBJ2-1 TRBD2 TRBV20-1 CSARDPSGPDHEQFF TGCAGTGCTAGAGATCCTAGCGGGCCAGACCATGAGCAGTTCTTC
- TRBJ2-7 - TRBV20-1 CSARGPGKGGRNYEQYF TGCAGTGCTAGAGGACCGGGAAAAGGTGGTAGGAACTACGAGCAGTACTTC
- TRBJ1-2 TRBD1 TRBV25-1 CASRGQGVQYGYTF TGTGCCAGCAGGGGACAGGGGGTACAATATGGCTACACCTTC
few TRBJ2-1 - TRBV29-1 CSAPGHNSYNEQFF TGCAGCGCCCCGGGACACAACTCCTACAATGAGCAGTTCTTC
few TRBJ2-7 - TRBV12-3/TRBV12-4 CASSLEPFYEQYF TGTGCCAGCAGTTTAGAACCATTCTACGAGCAGTACTTC
- TRBJ1-1 - TRBV5-1 CASRDIEAHSTEAFF TGCGCCAGTAGGGACATAGAGGCGCATAGCACTGAAGCTTTCTTT
- TRBJ2-1 TRBD1 TRBV5-6 CASSEDRGGVYEQFF TGTGCCAGCAGCGAGGACAGGGGGGGAGTATATGAGCAGTTCTTC
- TRBJ1-4 - TRBV20-1 CSARDRKGRREKLFF TGCAGTGCTAGAGATCGAAAGGGAAGGAGGGAAAAACTGTTTTTT